One sample yielded the 27 T cell receptor beta chains listed below, sequenced in a study of T cell repertoires in cytomegalovirus infection. The antigens these receptors bind are not known. TCRdb used MiXCR to reprocess the reads, holding one entry per CDR3 protein. Here the sample spans roughly 920,000 distinct CDR3 sequences, approximately 31% being singletons. Sequenced material: cultured CD8+ T cells from PBMCs, taken from culture after CMV antigen stimulation. The receptors originated from a human donor in good health (CMV status not recorded). Some clones in this sample may be carry-over from other donors' samples.

This clonotype appeared a few times. The chain is built from TRBV6-2 or TRBV6-3 and TRBJ1-5, with a possible D match to TRBD1 (5 bases). Germline assignment: CDR1 MNHEY and CDR2 SVGEGT. V was pared by 1 base and J by 3 bases, with 7 bases between. The CDR3 contains 14 residues. The CDR3 sequence: CASSYLGVNQPQHF. The DNA of the CDR3 is TGTGCCAGCAGTTACTTGGGGGTCAATCAGCCCCAGCATTTT.

This clonotype was counted ten times or more. The V and J genes are TRBV7-6 and TRBJ2-3; either TRBD1 or TRBD2 may supply D (5 bases each). The V end was cut by 4 bases, the J end by 4 bases, with 21 bases between. Germline CDR1 SGHVS, CDR2 FNYEAQ. This CDR3 is built from 17 residues. The CDR3 DNA reads as TGTGCCAGCAGCTACCACCGGGACCTCACCCGCCCAGATACGCAGTATTTT. It is translated as CASSYHRDLTRPDTQYF.

This clonotype was recorded once. This chain links TRBV27 with TRBJ2-2, with a weak D call TRBD2 (7 bases). The CDR3 is 17 amino acids. V lost 3 bases to trimming and J lost 4 bases, with 18 bases between them. Per germline, CDR1 MNHEY and CDR2 SMNVEV (reference sequence). The DNA of the CDR3 is TGTGCCAGCAGTTTTCCGGGCGGGGGCGCGCCCACCGGGGAGCTGTTTTTT. This gives the protein CASSFPGGGAPTGELFF.

This chain links TRBV10-3 with TRBJ1-1; D may be TRBD1 (6 bases). This CDR3 has 16 amino acids. The germline V and J ends were trimmed by 3 bases and 1 base, with 15 bases remaining between them. The germline gives CDR1 ENHRY, CDR2 SYGVKD. The CDR3 loop is CAISEWGAQANTEAFF. The DNA for the CDR3 is TGTGCCATCAGTGAATGGGGGGCTCAGGCGAACACTGAAGCTTTCTTT.

The chain is built from TRBV6-6 and TRBJ1-1; maybe TRBD1 (5 bases). The V gene lost 5 bases and the J gene lost 4 bases, with 11 bases spanning the gap. Germline lookup yields CDR1 MNHNY and CDR2 SVGAGI (reference sequence). The CDR3 loop spans 13 amino acids. CDR3 sequence: CASSPQGTTEAFF. CDR3 DNA: TGTGCCAGCAGTCCTCAGGGAACCACTGAAGCTTTCTTT.

This chain uses TRBV27 with TRBJ1-1, with 9 positions matching TRBD1. CDR3 length: 14 amino acids. Germline CDR1 reads MNHEY; CDR2 reads SMNVEV (reference sequence). V was pared by 7 bases and J by 1 base, with 4 bases of the junction left unmatched. The CDR3 DNA reads TGTGCCAGCAAGACAGGGGGACCGAACACTGAAGCTTTCTTT. This encodes CASKTGGPNTEAFF.

This clonotype showed up just once. CDR3 loop: CASSLDREGDYGYTF. The CDR3 DNA sequence: TGCGCCAGCAGCTTGGATCGGGAAGGGGACTATGGCTACACCTTC. The chain uses TRBV5-1 and TRBJ1-2; a weak D match, TRBD1 (5 bases). This CDR3 region has 15 residues. Deletions cut 0 bases from V and 3 bases from J, with 12 bases between. Germline V gives CDR1 SGHRS, CDR2 YFSETQ.

In its sample, this clonotype was seen a few times. The chain couples TRBV7-3 to TRBJ2-3; 8 bases agree with TRBD2. V trimming: 3 bases; J trimming: 7 bases; junction bases outside the gene matches: 6. The germline V gene has CDR1 SGHTA and CDR2 FQGTGA. The CDR3 consists of 14 residues. For the CDR3, the DNA is TGTGCCAGCAGCTTCATCGGGGGGGGAAATACGCAGTATTTT. Its translation: CASSFIGGGNTQYF.

This clonotype was picked up a small number of times. The V gene is TRBV7-6, the J gene TRBJ2-7; the D is unclear. V was trimmed by 1 base and J by 0 bases, leaving 7 bases between them. This CDR3 comprises 14 residues. Germline V gives CDR1 SGHVS, CDR2 FNYEAQ. The CDR3 sequence is CASSLGVLSYEQYF. The CDR3 DNA reads as TGTGCCAGCAGCTTAGGGGTTCTCTCCTACGAGCAGTACTTC.

This clonotype was seen a handful of times. The rearrangement links TRBV5-1 to TRBJ2-7, with TRBD1 matching over 9 bases. The V gene's germline CDR1 is SGHRS and CDR2 YFSETQ. With 2 bases clipped from V and 6 bases from J, the junction kept 6 bases outside the gene matches. CDR3 length equals 14 residues. The CDR3 sequence is CASSLGTGILEQYF. In nucleotides, the CDR3 is TGCGCCAGCAGCTTAGGGACAGGGATTCTCGAGCAGTACTTC.

The gene calls are TRBV19 and TRBJ2-3; D remains ambiguous. This CDR3 has 15 amino acids. V was trimmed by 4 bases and J by 2 bases, leaving 13 bases between them. Germline V gene lookup returns CDR1 LNHDA and CDR2 SQIVND (reference sequence). CDR3 loop: CASSKTRVPTDTQYF. The CDR3 DNA follows: TGTGCCAGTAGTAAAACTCGTGTTCCCACAGATACGCAGTATTTT.

This clonotype was found a few times. The chain links TRBV5-1 to TRBJ1-1; 7 bases are a match to TRBD1. The CDR3 runs to 15 residues. The trim removed 4 bases at V and 1 base at J, leaving 7 bases unmatched. Per germline, CDR1 SGHRS and CDR2 YFSETQ. DNA for the CDR3: TGCGCCAGCAGCATTTGGACAGGTGAGAACACTGAAGCTTTCTTT. This encodes CASSIWTGENTEAFF. Complete variable domain (other parts from reference TRBV5-1 and TRBJ1-1): KAGVTQTPRYLIKTRGQQVTLSCSPISGHRSVSWYQQTPGQGLQFLFEYFSETQRNKGNFPGRFSGRQFSNSRSEMNVSTLELGDSALYLCASSIWTGENTEAFFGQGTRLTVV.

The chain uses TRBV6-2 or TRBV6-3 and TRBJ2-3; 9 bases are shared with TRBD2. V gave up 5 bases and J gave up 4 bases; unmatched junction bases: 16. CDR1 is MNHEY and CDR2 is SVGEGT in the germline V gene. The CDR3 has 18 residues. CDR3 sequence (DNA): TGTGCCAGCAGTGAGGCATTAGCGGGAGTGATTAGCGCAGATACGCAGTATTTT. Translating it yields CASSEALAGVISADTQYF.

The chain couples TRBV7-9 to TRBJ2-3; D gene uncertain. The germline V gene has CDR1 SEHNR and CDR2 FQNEAQ (reference sequence). Trimming left V 1 base short and J 5 bases short, with 7 bases between. The CDR3 sequence is 13 residues long. The DNA for the CDR3 is TGTGCCAGCAGCTTAGACCCCAAAGATACGCAGTATTTT. Its translation is CASSLDPKDTQYF.

The rearrangement uses TRBV23-1 and TRBJ1-1, with D perhaps matching TRBD1 (5 bases). TRBV23-1 is known as an ORF, though its function is uncertain. V was trimmed by 0 bases and J by 1 base, leaving 9 bases between them. The CDR3 has 15 residues. CDR3 residues: CASSQSGVGNTEAFF. CDR3 sequence (DNA): TGCGCCAGCAGTCAATCAGGGGTAGGGAACACTGAAGCTTTCTTT.

This clonotype was seen more than once but under ten times. The chain uses TRBV11-1 and TRBJ2-2, with D unresolved. Germline CDR1 reads SGHAT; CDR2 reads FQDESV (reference sequence). V shed 5 bases and J shed 3 bases, with 13 bases lying between them. The CDR3 loop spans 15 amino acids. The CDR3 protein is CASSRDGIYTGELFF. As DNA, the CDR3 is TGTGCCAGCAGCAGAGATGGGATTTACACCGGGGAGCTGTTTTTT.

V usage is TRBV12-3 or TRBV12-4 and J usage is TRBJ1-6; the match to TRBD1 covers 8 bases. This CDR3 is built from 15 residues. Trimming took 6 bases from V and 8 from J; bases not matched to a gene: 9. CDR3 protein: CASREPRGPDSPLHF. In DNA form, the CDR3 reads TGTGCCAGCAGGGAGCCCAGGGGGCCGGATTCACCCCTCCACTTT.

This CDR3 is CASSGGQTNTEAFF. CDR3 coding DNA: TGTGCCAGCAGTGGGGGACAGACGAACACTGAAGCTTTCTTT. The chain combines TRBV2 with TRBJ1-1; 7 bases match TRBD1. After removal of 4 bases from V and 1 base from J, the junction contained 3 bases not matched to a gene. The CDR3 loop spans 14 amino acids. Looked up from germline, CDR1 is SNHLY and CDR2 is FYNNEI.

This clonotype occurred a few times. This sequence joins TRBV27 and TRBJ1-5; unclear D gene. Trimming took 1 base from V and 0 from J, leaving 4 bases between them. Germline lookup yields CDR1 MNHEY and CDR2 SMNVEV (reference sequence). CDR3 length: 14 residues. CDR3 nucleotides: TGTGCCAGCAGTTTATACAATAGCAATCAGCCCCAGCATTTT. Translating it yields CASSLYNSNQPQHF.

A few counts support this clonotype. The rearrangement links TRBV2 to TRBJ1-2; a weak D match, TRBD1 (6 bases). The CDR3 runs 12 residues. Germline assignment: CDR1 SNHLY and CDR2 FYNNEI. The V gene lost 8 bases and the J gene lost 6 bases, with 13 bases spanning the gap. CDR3 nucleotide sequence: TGTGCCAGCCTACAGGGAAGGGATGGCTACACCTTC. Its protein product is CASLQGRDGYTF.

The chain links TRBV6-5 to TRBJ1-4; D gene uncertain. The V end lost 2 bases, the J end lost 5 bases, and 9 bases lay between the germline ends. The CDR3 totals 14 residues. Germline loops: CDR1 MNHEY, CDR2 SVGAGI. The CDR3 loop is CASSYGRVNEKLFF. In DNA, the CDR3 is TGTGCCAGCAGTTACGGAAGGGTCAATGAAAAACTGTTTTTT.

This clonotype was seen a few times. The chain employs TRBV7-9 and TRBJ1-1, with no clear D. The V gene lost 0 bases and the J gene lost 4 bases, with 9 bases spanning the gap. Germline CDR1 reads SEHNR; CDR2 reads FQNEAQ (reference sequence). The CDR3 has 14 amino acids. CDR3 loop: CASSLAFRGTEAFF. CDR3 bases: TGTGCCAGCAGCTTAGCTTTCCGCGGCACTGAAGCTTTCTTT.

This clonotype was counted between two and nine times. The chain recombines TRBV29-1 with TRBJ2-1; 12 positions match TRBD2. The CDR3 has 15 residues. V dropped 5 bases and J dropped 5; count of bases not matched to a gene: 7. Germline V gives CDR1 SQVTM, CDR2 ANQGSEA. Here the CDR3 reads CSVKTSGGPHNEQFF. CDR3 coding DNA: TGCAGCGTTAAGACTAGCGGGGGCCCCCACAATGAGCAGTTCTTC.

This clonotype was counted between two and nine times. The CDR3 spells CAGSDGIVDIQYF. The CDR3 DNA sequence: TGTGCCGGGTCTGACGGGATCGTGGACATTCAGTACTTC. The V call is TRBV2, the J call TRBJ2-4, with a tentative D call TRBD2 (5 bases). The CDR3 is 13 residues long. Germline V lookup: CDR1 SNHLY, CDR2 FYNNEI. Trimming removed 11 bases from V and 8 bases from J, with 19 bases in between.

This clonotype was seen ten or more times. The CDR3: CSARDPTPRRQPLNTEAFF. The CDR3 coding sequence is TGCAGTGCTAGAGATCCCACACCGAGGAGACAGCCACTGAACACTGAAGCTTTCTTT. The V call is TRBV20-1, the J call TRBJ1-1, with D tentatively TRBD1 (5 bases). Germline V gene lookup returns CDR1 DFQATT and CDR2 SNEGSKA (reference sequence). The CDR3 spans 19 residues. V was shortened by 0 bases and J by 0 bases, with 23 bases between the two germline ends.

This clonotype was seen just once. This may arise from a read error, as a much more abundant clone is one base away. The rearrangement uses TRBV7-4 and TRBJ2-5; tentative D call: TRBD1 (7 bases). The CDR3 loop spans 14 amino acids. Germline CDR1 is SGHVT and CDR2 is SQSDAQ. CDR3 residues: CVSSFPGGQETQYF. The CDR3 nucleotides are TGTGTCAGCAGCTTCCCAGGGGGGCAAGAGACCCAGTACTTC. The full variable domain, in which reference TRBV7-4 and TRBJ2-5 provide the parts outside the CDR3, is GAGVSQSPRYKVAKRGRDVALRCDSISGHVTLYWYRQTLGQGSEVLTYSQSDAQRDKSGRPSGRFSAERPERSVSTLKIQRTEQGDSAVYLCVSSFPGGQETQYFGPGTRLLVL.

V usage is TRBV6-2 or TRBV6-3 and J usage is TRBJ1-5, with 8 bases lining up with TRBD1. The J segment lost 3 bases and the V segment lost 11 bases, leaving 6 bases of the junction unmatched. Germline-derived CDR1 and CDR2 are MNHEY and SVGEGT. The CDR3 has 13 amino acids. CDR3 sequence reads: CASGTGPNQPQHF. The CDR3 DNA is TGTGCCTCCGGGACAGGCCCCAATCAGCCCCAGCATTTT.